Each of the 23 T cell receptor beta chains below was sequenced from the same sample in a study of blood T cell repertoires in COVID-19. The table came from immunoSEQ multiplex PCR; TCRdb's copy has only in-frame clones and leaves some out. This table has around 100,000 clones, around four fifths appearing once. Material: peripheral blood. The receptors here all came from a woman in her sixties or seventies with acute or convalescent COVID-19.

The chain carries TRBV27 and TRBJ2-3; 9 bases fit TRBD2. From germline, CDR1 is MNHEY and CDR2 SMNVEV (reference sequence). The trim removed 0 bases at V and 8 bases at J, leaving 12 bases unmatched. The CDR3 has 17 amino acids. The CDR3 bases are TGTGCCAGCAGTTTATCTGTTAGCGGGGGACCGAGGGGTACGCAGTATTTT. Protein sequence: CASSLSVSGGPRGTQYF.

The V call is TRBV14, the J call TRBJ1-1, with a weak D call TRBD1 (5 bases). The CDR3 has 13 amino acids. Trimming shortened V by 2 bases and J by 1 base, and 5 bases separated the two germline ends. The germline gives CDR1 SGHDN, CDR2 FVKESK. The CDR3: CASSQQGNTEAFF. For the CDR3, the DNA is TGTGCCAGCAGCCAACAGGGGAACACTGAAGCTTTCTTT.

The rearrangement joins TRBV6-5 to TRBJ1-5; 7 positions match TRBD1. V lost 6 bases, J lost 5 bases, and 4 bases stayed unmatched. Germline V gene sequence: CDR1 MNHEY, CDR2 SVGAGI. This CDR3 has 13 amino acids. In nucleotides, the CDR3 is TGTGCCAGCAGCAGGACAGGCCATCAGCCCCAGCATTTT. Residues: CASSRTGHQPQHF.

The rearrangement links TRBV12-5 to TRBJ2-7; D is unresolved. The V gene lost 7 bases and the J gene lost 1 base, with 14 bases spanning the gap. The CDR3 loop spans 14 amino acids. Germline-derived CDR1 and CDR2 are LGHNT and FRNRAP. This CDR3 reads CASEAPPPSYEQYV. DNA for the CDR3: TGTGCTAGTGAAGCCCCCCCTCCGTCCTACGAGCAGTACGTC.

The rearrangement joins TRBV9 to TRBJ2-2; possible D gene TRBD1, 5 bases. Trimming stripped 0 bases from V and 4 bases from J, with 13 bases between. Looked up from germline, CDR1 is SGDLS and CDR2 is YYNGEE. The CDR3 has 16 residues. The CDR3, as DNA: TGTGCCAGCAGCGTAGGTGTAGGGGTTACCACCGGGGAGCTGTTTTTT. Amino acids: CASSVGVGVTTGELFF.

This chain joins TRBV3-1 (or the pseudogene TRBV3-2) and TRBJ2-1; 7 nucleotides align to TRBD2. Trimming cost V 0 bases and J 0 bases; bases outside gene matches: 5. The CDR3 has 17 residues. The V gene's germline CDR1 is LGHDT and CDR2 YNNKEL (reference sequence). The CDR3 is CASSQETSRPSYNEQFF. DNA for the CDR3: TGTGCCAGCAGCCAAGAGACTAGCAGACCCTCCTACAATGAGCAGTTCTTC.

The chain is built from TRBV7-2 and TRBJ2-7; the match to TRBD1 covers 7 bases. CDR3 length: 14 amino acids. Germline CDR1 and CDR2: SGHTA and FQGNSA. J was trimmed by 6 bases and V by 5 bases; bases with no gene match: 10. The DNA of the CDR3 is TGTGCCAGCAGCCCGGACAGGATCTCGGGCGAGCAGTACTTC. This encodes CASSPDRISGEQYF.

The chain employs TRBV3-1 (or the pseudogene TRBV3-2) and TRBJ1-3, with D maybe TRBD1 (5 bases). The CDR3 extends over 13 amino acids. V gave up 4 bases and J gave up 8 bases, with 12 bases separating them. From germline, CDR1 is LGHDT and CDR2 YNNKEL (reference sequence). The CDR3 coding sequence is TGTGCCAGCAGCCGACAGAGAGGAGACACCATATATTTT. This translates into CASSRQRGDTIYF.

The chain has TRBV5-8 and TRBJ1-1, with D unresolved. The CDR3 is 15 residues long. Trimming took off 4 bases at V and 4 bases at J, with 17 bases between the two ends. In germline, CDR1 is SGHTS, CDR2 YDEGEE. The CDR3 DNA is TGTGCCAGCAGCACTCGACGCCTCCCAGGCACTGAAGCTTTCTTT. It yields the protein CASSTRRLPGTEAFF.

The chain uses TRBV9 and TRBJ1-5; TRBD1 matches 9 bases. Germline assignment: CDR1 SGDLS and CDR2 YYNGEE. The CDR3 spans 14 residues. J lost 6 bases, V lost 4 bases, and 5 bases had no gene match. CDR3 DNA sequence: TGTGCCAGCAGCCGACAGGGGGAGGCTCAGCCCCAGCATTTT. Translating it yields CASSRQGEAQPQHF.

This chain connects TRBV7-8 to TRBJ2-4, with D possibly TRBD2 on 6 matching bases. The CDR3 extends over 18 amino acids. The V and J ends lost 1 base and 2 bases respectively, with 18 bases between them. Germline V gene sequence: CDR1 SGHVS, CDR2 FQNEAQ. The DNA for the CDR3 is TGTGCCAGCAGCTTAGAATTCGAGGGCGCGGGGTCCAAAAACATTCAGTACTTC. It is translated as CASSLEFEGAGSKNIQYF.

The chain is built from TRBV5-1 and TRBJ1-4, with 9 bases that match TRBD1. Germline assignment: CDR1 SGHRS and CDR2 YFSETQ. The V segment lost 4 bases and the J segment 6 bases; nucleotides outside the gene matches: 4. The CDR3 length is 14 residues. The CDR3 loop is CASSEGQGYEKLFF. CDR3 bases: TGCGCCAGCAGCGAAGGACAGGGGTATGAAAAACTGTTTTTT.

The chain is built from TRBV12-3 or TRBV12-4 and TRBJ2-5; maybe TRBD1 (5 bases). V lost 6 bases, J lost 8 bases, and 16 bases lay in between. The CDR3 loop spans 13 amino acids. CDR3 sequence (DNA): TGTGCCAGCAGACAAAGGGGTCCCGGAACCCAGTACTTC. This gives the protein CASRQRGPGTQYF.

The genes are TRBV18 and TRBJ2-3, with 9 positions matching TRBD2. The CDR3 spans 15 residues. J lost 2 bases, V lost 8 bases, and 8 bases had no gene match. The germline gives CDR1 KGHSH, CDR2 LQKENI. The CDR3 coding sequence is TGTGCCAGCACCCTAAGCGGGGGGCTCACAGATACGCAGTATTTT. It translates to CASTLSGGLTDTQYF.

J is TRBJ2-7 and V is TRBV3-1 (or the pseudogene TRBV3-2); 8 bases align to TRBD2. Germline values: CDR1 LGHDT, CDR2 YNNKEL (reference sequence). This CDR3 contains 14 residues. Losses at the gene ends were 5 bases for V and 0 bases for J; bases not matched to a gene: 3. The CDR3 DNA is TGTGCCAGCAGCTCGGGACTAGGCTCCTACGAGCAGTACTTC. This codes for CASSSGLGSYEQYF.

This clone has more than one count but fewer than ten. CDR3 sequence reads: CASSIGTGEGEKLFF. In nucleotides, the CDR3 is TGTGCCAGCAGCATCGGGACAGGGGAAGGTGAAAAACTGTTTTTT. The V call is TRBV5-4, the J call TRBJ1-4; TRBD1 matches at 10 bases. The CDR3 is made up of 15 amino acids. Germline V gene sequence: CDR1 SGHNT, CDR2 YYREEE (reference sequence). Losses at the gene ends were 4 bases for V and 7 bases for J; bases not matched to a gene: 7.

Written as DNA, the CDR3 is TGTGCCAGCAGCGTAGCGGGGGGGCAGAACACCGGGGAGCTGTTTTTT. Its protein product is CASSVAGGQNTGELFF. The genes are TRBV9 and TRBJ2-2; 8 bases match TRBD2. Germline CDR1 and CDR2: SGDLS and YYNGEE. This CDR3 has 16 amino acids. J gave up 1 base and V 0 bases, and 2 bases lay outside the gene matches.

The rearrangement uses TRBV4-2 and TRBJ1-2; D remains ambiguous. V was trimmed by 2 bases and J by 2 bases, leaving 12 bases between them. Germline lookup yields CDR1 LGHNA and CDR2 YNFKEQ. The CDR3 has 15 amino acids. The CDR3: CASSQSSTANYGYTF. CDR3 nucleotide sequence: TGTGCCAGCAGCCAATCGTCCACAGCAAACTATGGCTACACCTTC.

The chain combines TRBV30 with TRBJ1-6; a possible D gene is TRBD1 (6 bases). V was trimmed by 2 bases and J by 8 bases, leaving 10 bases between them. The germline V gene encodes CDR1 GTSNPN and CDR2 SVGIG (reference sequence). The CDR3 runs 13 residues. CDR3 coding DNA: TGTGCCTGGAGTCCTAACAGGGATTCACCCCTCCACTTT. Residues: CAWSPNRDSPLHF. The full variable domain, with the rest looked up from reference TRBV30 and TRBJ1-6, is SQTIHQWPATLVQPVGSPLSLECTVEGTSNPNLYWYRQAAGRGLQLLFYSVGIGQISSEVPQNLSASRPQDRQFILSSKKLLLSDSGFYLCAWSPNRDSPLHFGNGTRLTVT.

V is TRBV6-2 or TRBV6-3 and J is TRBJ1-5, with 7 bases aligning to TRBD1. The trim removed 3 bases at V and 3 bases at J, leaving 5 bases unmatched. The CDR3 is 15 amino acids. Germline CDR1 reads MNHEY; CDR2 reads SVGEGT. The CDR3 reads CASSYEGAPNQPQHF. The CDR3 nucleotides read TGTGCCAGCAGTTATGAGGGGGCGCCCAATCAGCCCCAGCATTTT.

This chain joins TRBV27 and TRBJ1-5, with D possibly matching TRBD1 (6 bases). CDR1 and CDR2 (germline): MNHEY, SMNVEV (reference sequence). Trimming took 6 bases from V and 5 from J, leaving 11 bases between them. The CDR3 totals 13 residues. CDR3 coding DNA: TGTGCCAGCAGACAAAACAGGGATCAGCCCCAGCATTTT. Its translation is CASRQNRDQPQHF.

The CDR3 is CSVKTGTGTNEQFF. The CDR3 DNA follows: TGCAGCGTTAAAACCGGGACAGGGACCAATGAGCAGTTCTTC. This chain links TRBV29-1 with TRBJ2-1; 9 nucleotides align to TRBD1. V lost 5 bases and J lost 6; bases outside the gene matches: 8. Germline lookup yields CDR1 SQVTM and CDR2 ANQGSEA. This CDR3 comprises 14 residues.

The gene calls are TRBV10-3 and TRBJ1-1; D is unresolved. This CDR3 spans 14 amino acids. CDR1 is ENHRY and CDR2 is SYGVKD in the germline V gene. The V end was cut by 2 bases, the J end by 2 bases, with 9 bases between. The CDR3 sequence: CAISEVEGNTEAFF. In DNA form, the CDR3 reads TGTGCCATCAGTGAGGTTGAGGGAAACACTGAAGCTTTCTTT.